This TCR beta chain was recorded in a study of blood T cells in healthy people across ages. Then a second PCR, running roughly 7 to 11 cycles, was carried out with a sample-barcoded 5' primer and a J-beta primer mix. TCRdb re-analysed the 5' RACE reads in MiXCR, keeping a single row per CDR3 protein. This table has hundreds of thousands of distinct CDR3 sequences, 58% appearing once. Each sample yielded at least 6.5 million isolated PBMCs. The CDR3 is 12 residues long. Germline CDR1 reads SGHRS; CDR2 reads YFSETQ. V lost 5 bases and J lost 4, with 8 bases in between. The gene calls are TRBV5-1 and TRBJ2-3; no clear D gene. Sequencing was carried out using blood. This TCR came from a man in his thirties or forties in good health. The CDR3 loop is CASRVFSDTQYF. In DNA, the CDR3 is TGCGCCAGCAGAGTTTTCTCAGATACGCAGTATTTT.